The clone carrying this T cell receptor (beta chain) was counted a few times. Antigen: not known. The record originates from a study of T cells after yellow fever vaccination. In the study overall: With SMART-Seq v4 Ultra Low Input, the fractions containing low cell numbers were prepared.

UMIs and a universal primer site were added when TCR cDNA was made by 5'RACE template switching. TCRdb reprocessed the 5' RACE reads via MiXCR and lists one record per CDR3 protein. The sample holds 100,000 to 150,000 distinct CDR3 sequences, around 15% seen once. Germline values: CDR1 LNHDA, CDR2 SQIVND (reference sequence). The CDR3 loop spans 14 amino acids. The trim removed 2 bases at V and 2 bases at J, leaving 0 bases unmatched. General study findings and limits: Peak timing came faster in the weaker secondary response, day 5 versus 15.

This chain joins TRBV19 and TRBJ2-1, with 7 bases that match TRBD2. Sequences were derived from CD8+ T cells sorted from PBMCs, sampled 5 days after the yellow fever booster vaccination. The source of this sequence is a man aged 18 to 29 who received the YFV17D yellow fever vaccine. The CDR3: CASSILAAYNEQFF. The CDR3 bases are TGTGCCAGTAGTATACTAGCGGCCTACAATGAGCAGTTCTTC.